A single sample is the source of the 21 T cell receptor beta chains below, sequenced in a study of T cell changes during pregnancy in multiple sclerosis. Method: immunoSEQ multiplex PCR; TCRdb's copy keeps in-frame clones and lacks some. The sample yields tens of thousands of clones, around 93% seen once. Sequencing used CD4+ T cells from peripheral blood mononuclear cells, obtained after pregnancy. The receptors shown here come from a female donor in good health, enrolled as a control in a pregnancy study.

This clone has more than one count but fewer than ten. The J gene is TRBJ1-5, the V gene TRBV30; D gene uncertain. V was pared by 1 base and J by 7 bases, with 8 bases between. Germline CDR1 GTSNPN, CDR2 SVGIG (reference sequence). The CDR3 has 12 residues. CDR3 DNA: TGTGCCTGGAGTGCTGGGAGCCAGCCCCAGCATTTT. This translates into CAWSAGSQPQHF.

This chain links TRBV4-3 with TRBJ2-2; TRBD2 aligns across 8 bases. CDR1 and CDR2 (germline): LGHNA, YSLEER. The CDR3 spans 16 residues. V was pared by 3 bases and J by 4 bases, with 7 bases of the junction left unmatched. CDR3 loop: CASSQEAGVATGELFF. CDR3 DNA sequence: TGCGCCAGCAGCCAGGAAGCGGGGGTGGCCACCGGGGAGCTGTTTTTT.

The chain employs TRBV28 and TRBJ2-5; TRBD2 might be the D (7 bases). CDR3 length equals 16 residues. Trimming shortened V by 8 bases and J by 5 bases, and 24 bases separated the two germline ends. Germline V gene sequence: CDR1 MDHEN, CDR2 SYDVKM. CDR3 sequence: CASCSYGQRGVETQYF. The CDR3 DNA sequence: TGTGCCAGCTGCTCCTATGGACAGCGGGGTGTGGAGACCCAGTACTTC. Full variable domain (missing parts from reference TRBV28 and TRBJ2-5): DVKVTQSSRYLVKRTGEKVFLECVQDMDHENMFWYRQDPGLGLRLIYFSYDVKMKEKGDIPEGYSVSREKKERFSLILESASTNQTSMYLCASCSYGQRGVETQYFGPGTRLLVL.

This CDR3 reads CASSLGQGPKVENIQYF. For the CDR3, the DNA is TGTGCCAGCTCACTCGGACAGGGTCCAAAGGTGGAAAACATTCAGTACTTC. J is TRBJ2-4 and V is TRBV18, with 8 nucleotides matching TRBD1. The CDR3 consists of 17 residues. The V segment lost 4 bases and the J segment 5 bases; nucleotides outside the gene matches: 13. CDR1 is KGHSH and CDR2 is LQKENI in the germline V gene.

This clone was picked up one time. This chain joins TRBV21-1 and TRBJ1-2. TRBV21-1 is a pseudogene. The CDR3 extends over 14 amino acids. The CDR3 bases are TGTGCCAGCACCTCCTTCTCGGGGTCTAGTGGCTACACCTTC. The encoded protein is CASTSFSGSSGYTF.

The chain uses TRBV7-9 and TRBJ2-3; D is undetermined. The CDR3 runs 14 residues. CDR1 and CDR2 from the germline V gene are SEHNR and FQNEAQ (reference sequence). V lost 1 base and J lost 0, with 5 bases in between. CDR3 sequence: CASSLGLSTDTQYF. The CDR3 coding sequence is TGTGCCAGCAGCTTAGGACTTAGCACAGATACGCAGTATTTT.

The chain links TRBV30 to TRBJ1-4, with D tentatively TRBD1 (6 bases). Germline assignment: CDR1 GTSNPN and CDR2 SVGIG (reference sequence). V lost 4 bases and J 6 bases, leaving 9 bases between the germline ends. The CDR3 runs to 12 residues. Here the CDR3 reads CAWKAGDEKLFF. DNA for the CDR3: TGTGCCTGGAAGGCAGGGGATGAAAAACTGTTTTTT.

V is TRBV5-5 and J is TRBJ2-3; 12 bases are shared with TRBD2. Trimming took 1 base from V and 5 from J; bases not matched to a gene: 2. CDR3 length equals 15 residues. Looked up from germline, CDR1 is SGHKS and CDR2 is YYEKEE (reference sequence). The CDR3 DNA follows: TGTGCCAGCAGCTTGACTAGCGGGGGGAGAGATACGCAGTATTTT. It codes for CASSLTSGGRDTQYF.

The chain's CDR3 is CASSLGTGETQYF. The DNA of the CDR3 is TGTGCCAGCAGCCTAGGGACAGGAGAGACCCAGTACTTC. The V gene is TRBV7-2, the J gene TRBJ2-5; 8 bases match TRBD1. With 5 bases clipped from V and 4 bases from J, the junction kept 3 bases outside the gene matches. This CDR3 comprises 13 residues. In germline, CDR1 is SGHTA, CDR2 FQGNSA.

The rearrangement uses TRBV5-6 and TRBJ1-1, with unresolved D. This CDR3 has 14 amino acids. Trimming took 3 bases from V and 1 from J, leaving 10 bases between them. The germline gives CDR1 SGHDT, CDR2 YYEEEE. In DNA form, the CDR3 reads TGTGCCAGCAGCTACACCTACAGGAACACTGAAGCTTTCTTT. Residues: CASSYTYRNTEAFF.

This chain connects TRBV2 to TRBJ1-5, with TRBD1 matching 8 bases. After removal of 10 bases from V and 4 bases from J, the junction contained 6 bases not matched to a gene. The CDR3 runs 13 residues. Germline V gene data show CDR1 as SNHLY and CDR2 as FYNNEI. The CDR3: CATGQGLNQPQHF. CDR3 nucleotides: TGTGCCACAGGACAGGGTCTAAATCAGCCCCAGCATTTT.

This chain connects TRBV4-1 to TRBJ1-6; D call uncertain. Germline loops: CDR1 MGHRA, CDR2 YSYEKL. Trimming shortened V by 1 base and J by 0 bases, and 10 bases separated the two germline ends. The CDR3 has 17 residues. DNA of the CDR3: TGCGCCAGCAGCCAAGGACTAGTAAGCTCCTATAATTCACCCCTCCACTTT. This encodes CASSQGLVSSYNSPLHF.

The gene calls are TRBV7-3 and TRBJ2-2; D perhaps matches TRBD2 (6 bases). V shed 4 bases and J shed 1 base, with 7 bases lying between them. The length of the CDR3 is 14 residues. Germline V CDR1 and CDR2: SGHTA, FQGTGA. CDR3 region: CASSSGRNTGELFF. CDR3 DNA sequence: TGTGCCAGCAGCTCCGGGAGGAACACCGGGGAGCTGTTTTTT.

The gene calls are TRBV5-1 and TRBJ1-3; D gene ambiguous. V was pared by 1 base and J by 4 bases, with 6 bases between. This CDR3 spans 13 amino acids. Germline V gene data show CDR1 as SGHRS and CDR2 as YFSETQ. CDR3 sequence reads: CASSLLVGNTIYF. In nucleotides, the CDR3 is TGCGCCAGCAGCTTGTTAGTAGGAAACACCATATATTTT.

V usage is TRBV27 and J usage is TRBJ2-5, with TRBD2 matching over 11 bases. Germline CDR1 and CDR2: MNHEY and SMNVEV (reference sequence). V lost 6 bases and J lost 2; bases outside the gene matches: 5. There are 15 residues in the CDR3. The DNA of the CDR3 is TGTGCCAGCAGGATGACTAGCGGGGTACAAGAGACCCAGTACTTC. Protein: CASRMTSGVQETQYF.

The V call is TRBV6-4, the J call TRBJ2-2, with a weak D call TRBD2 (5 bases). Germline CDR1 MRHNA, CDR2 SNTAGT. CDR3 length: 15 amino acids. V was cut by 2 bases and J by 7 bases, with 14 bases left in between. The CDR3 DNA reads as TGTGCCAGCAGTGACATAGGCCGCAGCGGCGGGGAGCTGTTTTTT. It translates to CASSDIGRSGGELFF.

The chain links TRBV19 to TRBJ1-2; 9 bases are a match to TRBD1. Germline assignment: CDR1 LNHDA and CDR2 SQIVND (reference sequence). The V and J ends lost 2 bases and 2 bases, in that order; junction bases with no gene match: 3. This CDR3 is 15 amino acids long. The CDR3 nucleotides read TGTGCCAGTAGTATACTCGGGACAGGGAACTATGGCTACACCTTC. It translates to CASSILGTGNYGYTF.

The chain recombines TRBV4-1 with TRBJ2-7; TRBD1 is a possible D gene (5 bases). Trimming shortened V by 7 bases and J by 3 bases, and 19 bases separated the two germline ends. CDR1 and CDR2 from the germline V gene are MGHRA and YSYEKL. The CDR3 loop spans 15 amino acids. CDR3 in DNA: TGCGCCAGCAACCGGTTGGCAGGGTCTAACTACGAGCAGTACTTC. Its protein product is CASNRLAGSNYEQYF.

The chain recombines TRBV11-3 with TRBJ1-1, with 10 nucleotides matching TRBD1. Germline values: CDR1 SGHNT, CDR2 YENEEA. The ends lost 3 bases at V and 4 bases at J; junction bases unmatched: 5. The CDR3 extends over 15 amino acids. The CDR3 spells CASSLGQGRGTEAFF. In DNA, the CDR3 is TGTGCCAGCAGCTTGGGACAGGGGAGGGGCACTGAAGCTTTCTTT. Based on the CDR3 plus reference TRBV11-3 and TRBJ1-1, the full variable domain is EAGVVQSPRYKIIEKKQPVAFWCNPISGHNTLYWYLQNLGQGPELLIRYENEEAVDDSQLPKDRFSAERLKGVDSTLKIQPAELGDSAVYLCASSLGQGRGTEAFFGQGTRLTVV.

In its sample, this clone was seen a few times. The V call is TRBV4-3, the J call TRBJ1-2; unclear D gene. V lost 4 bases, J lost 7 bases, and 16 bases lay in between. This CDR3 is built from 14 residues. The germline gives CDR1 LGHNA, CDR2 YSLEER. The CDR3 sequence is CASSPGMFGGGYTF. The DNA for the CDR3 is TGCGCCAGCAGCCCCGGTATGTTCGGAGGTGGCTACACCTTC.

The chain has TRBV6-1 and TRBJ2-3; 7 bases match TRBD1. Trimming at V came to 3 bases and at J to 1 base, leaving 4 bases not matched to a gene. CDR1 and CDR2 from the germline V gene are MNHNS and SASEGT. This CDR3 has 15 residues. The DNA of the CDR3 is TGTGCCAGCAGTGACCCCGGGACAGGCACAGATACGCAGTATTTT. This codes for CASSDPGTGTDTQYF.